Reported below is one TCR beta chain. Original handling: Reference gene primer amplification in the assay estimated nucleated cell counts. Clones were read by immunoSEQ multiplex PCR, and TCRdb kept only the in-frame ones, dropping some. D and trimming come from the DNA, and the V and J calls and clone size come from that table. The profile shows 200,000 to 250,000 clones, 84% of them singletons. Germline-derived CDR1 and CDR2 are KGHDR and SFDVKD. V lost 3 bases, J lost 0 bases, and 5 bases lay in between. This CDR3 has 13 residues. The sample belongs to a study of blood T cell repertoires in COVID-19. In the study overall: The samples span acute and convalescent COVID-19 from the United States, Italy and Spain. PBMCs, B-cell-depleted T cells, or T cells provided the cDNA or gDNA that made up the material.

The sample consisted of peripheral blood. The V and J genes are TRBV24-1 and TRBJ2-7; perhaps TRBD1 as D (5 bases). The TCR was taken from a woman in her forties or fifties with active or convalescent COVID-19. The CDR3 DNA sequence: TGTGCCACCAGTGATGGGGCCTCCTACGAGCAGTACTTC. Its protein product is CATSDGASYEQYF.